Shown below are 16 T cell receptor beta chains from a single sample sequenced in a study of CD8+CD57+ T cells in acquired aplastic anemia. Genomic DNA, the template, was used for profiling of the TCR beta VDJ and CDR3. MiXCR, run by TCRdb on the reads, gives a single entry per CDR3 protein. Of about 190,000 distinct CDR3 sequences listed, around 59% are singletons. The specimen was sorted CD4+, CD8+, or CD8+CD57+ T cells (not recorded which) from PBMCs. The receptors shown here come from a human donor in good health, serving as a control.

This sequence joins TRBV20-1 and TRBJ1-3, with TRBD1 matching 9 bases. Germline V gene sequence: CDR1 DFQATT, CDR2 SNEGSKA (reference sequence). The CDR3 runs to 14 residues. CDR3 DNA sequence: TGCAGATTCCGGGACAGGGATCCTGGAAACACCATATATTTT. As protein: CRFRDRDPGNTIYF.

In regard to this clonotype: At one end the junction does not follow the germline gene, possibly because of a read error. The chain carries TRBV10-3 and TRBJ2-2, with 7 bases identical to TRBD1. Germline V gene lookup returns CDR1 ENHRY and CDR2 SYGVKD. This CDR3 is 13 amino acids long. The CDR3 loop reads CASSTGDTGELFF. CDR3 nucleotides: TGTGCCAGCAGTACAGGGGACACCGGGGAGCTGTTTTTT.

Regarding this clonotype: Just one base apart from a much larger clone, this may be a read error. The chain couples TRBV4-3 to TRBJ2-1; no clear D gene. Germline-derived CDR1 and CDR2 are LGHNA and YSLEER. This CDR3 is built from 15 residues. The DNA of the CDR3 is TGCGCCAGCAGCCAAGAGGAGTGGTCCTACAGTGAGCAGTTCTTC. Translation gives CASSQEEWSYSEQFF.

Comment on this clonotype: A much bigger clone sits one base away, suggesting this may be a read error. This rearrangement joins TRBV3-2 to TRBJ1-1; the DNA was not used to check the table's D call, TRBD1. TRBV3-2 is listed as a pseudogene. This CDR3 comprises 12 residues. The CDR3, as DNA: TGTGCCAACAGCCAAGGTTACAGGGAAGCTTTCTTT. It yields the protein CANSQGYREAFF.

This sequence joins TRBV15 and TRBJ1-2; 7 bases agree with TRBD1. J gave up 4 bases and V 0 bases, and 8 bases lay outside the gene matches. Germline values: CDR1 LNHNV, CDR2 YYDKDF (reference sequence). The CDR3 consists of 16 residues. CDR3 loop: CATSRDRAGGLYGYTF. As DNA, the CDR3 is TGTGCCACCAGCAGAGATCGGGCAGGGGGACTCTATGGCTACACCTTC.

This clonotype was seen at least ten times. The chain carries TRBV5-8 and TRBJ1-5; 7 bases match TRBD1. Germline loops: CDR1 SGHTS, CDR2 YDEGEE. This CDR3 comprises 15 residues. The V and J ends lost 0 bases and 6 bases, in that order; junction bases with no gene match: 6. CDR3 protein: CASSLVGQAGQPQHF. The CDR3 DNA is TGTGCCAGCAGCTTGGTAGGACAGGCAGGTCAGCCCCAGCATTTT.

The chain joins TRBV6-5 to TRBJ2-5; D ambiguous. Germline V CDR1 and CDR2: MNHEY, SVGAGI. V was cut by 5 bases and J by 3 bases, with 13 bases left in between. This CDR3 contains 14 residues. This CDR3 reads CASSPPGLKETQYF. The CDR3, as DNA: TGTGCCAGCAGTCCCCCGGGCCTGAAAGAGACCCAGTACTTC.

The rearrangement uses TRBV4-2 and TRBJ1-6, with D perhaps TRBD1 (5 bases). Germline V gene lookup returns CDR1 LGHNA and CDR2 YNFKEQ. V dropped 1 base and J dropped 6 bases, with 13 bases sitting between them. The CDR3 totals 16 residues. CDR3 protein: CASSQGSGGINSPLHF. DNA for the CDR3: TGTGCCAGCAGCCAAGGGAGCGGGGGAATTAATTCACCCCTCCACTTT.

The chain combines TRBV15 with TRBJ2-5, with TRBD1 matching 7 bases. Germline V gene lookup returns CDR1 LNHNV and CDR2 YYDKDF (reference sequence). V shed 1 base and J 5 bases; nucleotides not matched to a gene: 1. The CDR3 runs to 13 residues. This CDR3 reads CATSRVGQETQYF. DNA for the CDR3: TGTGCCACCAGCAGAGTGGGACAGGAGACCCAGTACTTC.

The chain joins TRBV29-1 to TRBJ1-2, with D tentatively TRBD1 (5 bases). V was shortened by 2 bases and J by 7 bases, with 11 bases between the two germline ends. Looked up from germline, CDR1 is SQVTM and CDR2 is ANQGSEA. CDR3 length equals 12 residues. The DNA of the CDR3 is TGCAGCGTTGAATGGGGGGAGGGTGGCTACACCTTC. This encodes CSVEWGEGGYTF.

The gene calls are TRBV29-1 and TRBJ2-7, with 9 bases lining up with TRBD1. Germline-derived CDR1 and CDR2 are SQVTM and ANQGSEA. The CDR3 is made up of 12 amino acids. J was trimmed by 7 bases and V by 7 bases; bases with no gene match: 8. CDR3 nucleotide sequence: TGCAGCGCCCGGGACAGGGCTGGGGAGCAGTACTTC. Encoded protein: CSARDRAGEQYF.

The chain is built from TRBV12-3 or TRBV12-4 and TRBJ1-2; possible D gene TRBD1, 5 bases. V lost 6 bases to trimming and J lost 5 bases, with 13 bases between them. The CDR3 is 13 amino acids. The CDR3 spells CASSPAGRYGYTF. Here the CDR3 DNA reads TGTGCCAGCAGCCCGGCAGGGAGATATGGCTACACCTTC.

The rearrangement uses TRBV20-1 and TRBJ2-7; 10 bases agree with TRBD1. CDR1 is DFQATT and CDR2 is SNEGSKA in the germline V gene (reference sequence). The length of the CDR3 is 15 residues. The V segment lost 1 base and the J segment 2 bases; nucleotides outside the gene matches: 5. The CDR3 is CSARAGTGVPYEQYF. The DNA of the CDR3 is TGCAGTGCTAGAGCCGGGACAGGGGTTCCCTACGAGCAGTACTTC.

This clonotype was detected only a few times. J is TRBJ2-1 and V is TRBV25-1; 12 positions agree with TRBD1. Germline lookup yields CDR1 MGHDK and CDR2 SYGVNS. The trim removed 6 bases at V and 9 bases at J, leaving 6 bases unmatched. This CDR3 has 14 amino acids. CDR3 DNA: TGTGCCAGCAGCGCGGGACAGGGGGCTGGTGAGCAGTTCTTC. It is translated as CASSAGQGAGEQFF.

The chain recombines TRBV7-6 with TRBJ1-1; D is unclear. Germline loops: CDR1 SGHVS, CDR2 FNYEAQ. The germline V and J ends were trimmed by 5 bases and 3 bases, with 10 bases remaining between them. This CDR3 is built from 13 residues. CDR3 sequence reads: CASSAGRDTEAFF. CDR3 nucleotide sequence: TGTGCCAGCAGCGCAGGTAGGGACACTGAAGCTTTCTTT.

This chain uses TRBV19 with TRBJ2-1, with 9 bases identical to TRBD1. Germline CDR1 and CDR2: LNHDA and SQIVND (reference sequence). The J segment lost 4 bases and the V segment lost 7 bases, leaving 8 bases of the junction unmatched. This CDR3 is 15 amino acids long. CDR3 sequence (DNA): TGTGCCAGTACGATCCGGGACAGGGCATACAATGAGCAGTTCTTC. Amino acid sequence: CASTIRDRAYNEQFF.